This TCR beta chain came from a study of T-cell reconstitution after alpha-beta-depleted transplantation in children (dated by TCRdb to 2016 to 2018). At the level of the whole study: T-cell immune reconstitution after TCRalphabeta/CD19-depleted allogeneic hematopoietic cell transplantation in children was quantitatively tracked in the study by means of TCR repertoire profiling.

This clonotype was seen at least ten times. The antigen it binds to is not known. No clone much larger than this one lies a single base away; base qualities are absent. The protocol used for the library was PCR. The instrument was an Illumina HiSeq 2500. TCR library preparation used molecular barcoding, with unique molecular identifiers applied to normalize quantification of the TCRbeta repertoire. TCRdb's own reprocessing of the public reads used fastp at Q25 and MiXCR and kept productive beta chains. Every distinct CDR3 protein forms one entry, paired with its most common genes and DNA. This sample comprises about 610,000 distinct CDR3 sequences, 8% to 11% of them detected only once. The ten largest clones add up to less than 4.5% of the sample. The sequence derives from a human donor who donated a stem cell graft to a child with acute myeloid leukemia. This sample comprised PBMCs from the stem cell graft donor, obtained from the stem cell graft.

The DNA sequence is as follows: TGTGCCAGCAGCCCAAGACAGGGGGCCGAACAGCCCCAGCATTTT. This translates into CASSPRQGAEQPQHF. Recombination linked TRBV7-8 to TRBJ1-5; 10 bases in between match TRBD1. Germline trimming amounts to 5 bases on V and 7 bases on J, with 8 as the count of junction bases outside the gene matches. The CDR3 covers 15 residues, taking in both the cysteine and the phenylalanine. Only CDR3 DNA remains: 45 bases, in frame from the first base. The germline V gene yields SGHVS for CDR1 and FQNEAQ for CDR2.